The 8 T cell receptor beta chains in this list originate from one sample, sequenced in a study of blood T cell repertoires in COVID-19. Sequencing was performed with immunoSEQ multiplex PCR; in TCRdb, only in-frame clones are kept and a portion is missing. The table records 200,000 to 250,000 clones, roughly four fifths of them present only once. Sequencing used peripheral blood. These TCRs come from a man older than 75 with acute or convalescent COVID-19.

Only one count was recorded for this clone. This is likely a read error, given that the CDR3 carries no conserved phenylalanine or tryptophan at its end. The DNA is left out, because the CDR3 cannot be placed on it with certainty; the CDR3 is given as TCRdb lists it. The gene calls are TRBV7-9 and TRBJ2-4; the table names TRBD2, a call not compared with the DNA. Germline V gives CDR1 SEHNR, CDR2 FQNEAQ (reference sequence). 13 amino acids form the CDR3, both terminal residues included. The CDR3 sequence is CASSLTERDPTFV.

In its sample, this clone was seen once. The J gene is TRBJ2-1, the V gene TRBV4-2, with 9 bases fitting TRBD2. This CDR3 has 17 amino acids. V lost 4 bases and J lost 5; bases outside the gene matches: 12. Germline loops: CDR1 LGHNA, CDR2 YNFKEQ. The CDR3, as DNA: TGTGCCAGCAGCCGAACCGGGACTAGCATTGGAGACAATGAGCAGTTCTTC. This encodes CASSRTGTSIGDNEQFF.

This chain connects TRBV6-5 to TRBJ2-3; the D gene is possibly TRBD1 (6 bases). Deletions cut 2 bases from V and 3 bases from J, with 12 bases between. CDR1 MNHEY and CDR2 SVGAGI come from the germline V gene. The CDR3 runs to 15 residues. CDR3 region: CASSYVQGKTDTQYF. The CDR3 DNA reads as TGTGCCAGCAGTTACGTCCAGGGGAAAACAGATACGCAGTATTTT.

The chain is built from TRBV27 and TRBJ2-7; 7 nucleotides agree with TRBD2. Germline CDR1 and CDR2: MNHEY and SMNVEV (reference sequence). The CDR3 is made up of 15 amino acids. The trim removed 0 bases at V and 2 bases at J, leaving 4 bases unmatched. The CDR3 coding sequence is TGTGCCAGCAGTTTATCGACGGGAGGCCCCTACGAGCAGTACTTC. Protein: CASSLSTGGPYEQYF.

The chain joins TRBV5-1 to TRBJ2-5, with 15 bases lining up with TRBD2. Germline V lookup: CDR1 SGHRS, CDR2 YFSETQ. After removal of 3 bases from V and 2 bases from J, the junction contained 11 bases not matched to a gene. The CDR3 runs to 19 residues. CDR3 sequence reads: CASSSRGTSGGKGQETQYF. The CDR3 DNA is TGCGCCAGCAGCTCCCGCGGGACTAGCGGGGGGAAGGGGCAAGAGACCCAGTACTTC. The full variable domain, completed using reference TRBV5-1 and TRBJ2-5, is KAGVTQTPRYLIKTRGQQVTLSCSPISGHRSVSWYQQTPGQGLQFLFEYFSETQRNKGNFPGRFSGRQFSNSRSEMNVSTLELGDSALYLCASSSRGTSGGKGQETQYFGPGTRLLVL.

This clone was observed a handful of times. The chain couples TRBV25-1 to TRBJ1-2, with 7 bases identical to TRBD1. This CDR3 region has 15 residues. The germline V gene encodes CDR1 MGHDK and CDR2 SYGVNS. V lost 4 bases and J lost 4; bases outside the gene matches: 9. The CDR3, as DNA: TGTGCCAGCAGTGCCTACACAGGGGCCGGCTATGGCTACACCTTC. This codes for CASSAYTGAGYGYTF.

This clone was detected only once. The genes are TRBV5-1 and TRBJ1-6, with 9 bases matching TRBD1. In germline, CDR1 is SGHRS, CDR2 YFSETQ. CDR3 length: 16 amino acids. V shed 0 bases and J 7 bases; nucleotides not matched to a gene: 5. The CDR3 nucleotides are TGCGCCAGCAGCTTGGCCCTACAGGGGGCGAATTCACCCCTCCACTTT. Encoded protein: CASSLALQGANSPLHF. The variable domain in full, completed from reference TRBV5-1 and TRBJ1-6, reads KAGVTQTPRYLIKTRGQQVTLSCSPISGHRSVSWYQQTPGQGLQFLFEYFSETQRNKGNFPGRFSGRQFSNSRSEMNVSTLELGDSALYLCASSLALQGANSPLHFGNGTRLTVT.

The chain joins TRBV12-3 or TRBV12-4 to TRBJ1-1; no clear D. This CDR3 is built from 13 residues. The V end lost 0 bases, the J end lost 9 bases, and 11 bases lay between the germline ends. The DNA of the CDR3 is TGTGCCAGCAGTTTAGCCCTCTATACGCAAGCTTTCTTT. Its translation is CASSLALYTQAFF.